The clone carrying this T cell receptor beta chain occurred a few times. Antigen: not known. This entry belongs to a study of cytomegalovirus exposure and HLA in healthy donors. Whole-study results and caveats: Analyzed later, association rates of TCRs varied across HLA loci, with DRB1 most and HLA-C fewest. Later findings reportedly placed an Asian-associated ancestry cluster below the approximately 620-donor mean for N-insertions.

The study ran its PCR with 60 Vbeta and 13 Jbeta primers. Data came from immunoSEQ multiplex PCR; TCRdb stores just in-frame clones and leaves some out. The sample has 75,000 to 80,000 clones; 60% to 85% are singletons. The clonotype originates from a man between 35 and 55 years old in good health and CMV-seronegative. The sequenced material came from PBMCs.

Here the CDR3 DNA reads TGTGCCAGCTCACCACCTGCGGGAGCCGCCTACGAGCAGTACTTC. The encoded protein is CASSPPAGAAYEQYF. The chain uses TRBV18 and TRBJ2-7; 7 nucleotides match TRBD2. V was clipped by 0 bases and J by 2 bases; unmatched bases: 4. The germline V gene has CDR1 KGHSH and CDR2 LQKENI. The CDR3 totals 15 residues.